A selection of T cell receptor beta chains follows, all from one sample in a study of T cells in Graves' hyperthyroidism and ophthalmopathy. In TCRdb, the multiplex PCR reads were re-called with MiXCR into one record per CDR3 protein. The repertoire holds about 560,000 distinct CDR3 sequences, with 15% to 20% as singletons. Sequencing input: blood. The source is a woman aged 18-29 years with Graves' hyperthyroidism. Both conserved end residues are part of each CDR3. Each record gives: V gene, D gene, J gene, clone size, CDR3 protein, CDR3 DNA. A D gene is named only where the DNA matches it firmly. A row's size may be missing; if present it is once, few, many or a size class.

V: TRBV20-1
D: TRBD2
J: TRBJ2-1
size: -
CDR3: CSAPGGMNNEQFF
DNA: TGCAGTGCTCCGGGGGGAATGAACAATGAGCAGTTCTTC

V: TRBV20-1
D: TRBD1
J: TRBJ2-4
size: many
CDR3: CSATDRVMGLAKNIQYF
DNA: TGCAGTGCAACGGACAGGGTGATGGGGCTAGCCAAAAACATTCAGTACTTC

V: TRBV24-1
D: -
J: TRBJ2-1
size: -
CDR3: CVTSDLVADYSEQFF
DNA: TGTGTCACCAGTGATTTAGTAGCAGACTACAGTGAGCAGTTCTTC

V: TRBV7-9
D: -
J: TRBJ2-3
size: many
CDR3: CASSLRPAGDTDTQYF
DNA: TGTGCCAGCAGCTTACGGCCAGCGGGCGACACAGATACGCAGTATTTT

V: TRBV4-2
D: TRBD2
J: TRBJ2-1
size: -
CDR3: CASSQGHPGLASSYNEQFF
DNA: TGTGCCAGCAGCCAAGGTCATCCAGGACTAGCGAGCTCCTACAATGAGCAGTTCTTC

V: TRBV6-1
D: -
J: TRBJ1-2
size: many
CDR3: CASRRVWQGFHKLYGYTF
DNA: TGTGCCAGCAGACGAGTGTGGCAGGGGTTCCACAAACTCTATGGCTACACCTTC

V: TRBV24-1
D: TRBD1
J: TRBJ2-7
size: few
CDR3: CATSAGQGSYEQYF
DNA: TGTGCCACCAGTGCAGGACAGGGGTCCTACGAGCAGTACTTC

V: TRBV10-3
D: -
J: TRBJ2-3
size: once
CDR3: CAISESGGAVDTQYF
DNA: TGTGCCATCAGTGAGTCTGGGGGGGCCGTCGATACGCAGTATTTT

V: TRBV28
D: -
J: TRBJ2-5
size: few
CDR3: CASSFLALGDETQYF
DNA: TGTGCCAGCAGTTTCCTCGCCCTGGGAGATGAGACCCAGTACTTC

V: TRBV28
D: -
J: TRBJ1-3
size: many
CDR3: CASTEFGGWSGNTIYF
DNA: TGTGCCAGCACCGAATTCGGGGGATGGTCTGGAAACACCATATATTTT

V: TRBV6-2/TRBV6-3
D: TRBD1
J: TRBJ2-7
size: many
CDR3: CATQGQGRSYEQYF
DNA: TGTGCCACCCAAGGACAGGGACGCTCCTACGAGCAGTACTTC

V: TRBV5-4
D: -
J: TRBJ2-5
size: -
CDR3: CASSLDRIQETQYF
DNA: TGTGCCAGCAGCTTGGATCGGATCCAAGAGACCCAGTACTTC

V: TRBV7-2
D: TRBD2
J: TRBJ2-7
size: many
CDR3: CASSLVLAGAEQYF
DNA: TGTGCCAGCAGCTTAGTCCTAGCGGGAGCCGAGCAGTACTTC

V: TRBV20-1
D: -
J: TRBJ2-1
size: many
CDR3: CSARTRGIDNEQFF
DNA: TGCAGTGCTAGAACTAGGGGGATTGACAATGAGCAGTTCTTC

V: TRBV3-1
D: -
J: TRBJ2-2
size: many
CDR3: CASSQYPGTGELFF
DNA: TGTGCCAGCAGCCAATACCCGGGGACCGGGGAGCTGTTTTTT

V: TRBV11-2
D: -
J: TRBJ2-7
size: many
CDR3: CASSLDQSEQYF
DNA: TGTGCCAGCAGCTTAGATCAGAGCGAGCAGTACTTC

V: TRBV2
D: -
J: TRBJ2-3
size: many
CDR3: CASSPITSTDTQYF
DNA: TGTGCCAGCAGCCCTATAACTAGCACAGATACGCAGTATTTT

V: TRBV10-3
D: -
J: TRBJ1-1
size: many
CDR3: CAISEVRRNTEAFF
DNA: TGTGCCATCAGTGAAGTTCGTCGGAACACTGAAGCTTTCTTT

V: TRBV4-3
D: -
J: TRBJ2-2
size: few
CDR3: CASSQDRADTGELFF
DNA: TGCGCCAGCAGCCAAGATCGGGCGGACACCGGGGAGCTGTTTTTT

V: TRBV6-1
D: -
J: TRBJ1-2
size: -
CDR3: CASSENTGRYGYTF
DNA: TGTGCCAGCAGTGAAAATACAGGCCGCTATGGCTACACCTTC

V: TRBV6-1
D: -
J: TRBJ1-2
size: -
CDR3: CASSRDTGYTF
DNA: TGTGCCAGCAGTCGGGACACCGGCTACACCTTC

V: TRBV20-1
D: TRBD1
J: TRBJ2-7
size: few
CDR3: CSARAGQGIYEQYF
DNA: TGCAGTGCTAGAGCGGGACAGGGTATCTACGAGCAGTACTTC

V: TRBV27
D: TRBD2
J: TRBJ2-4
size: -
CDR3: CASSPRAGAQNIQYF
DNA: TGTGCCAGCAGTCCCAGGGCGGGAGCTCAAAACATTCAGTACTTC

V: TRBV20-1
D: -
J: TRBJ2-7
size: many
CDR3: CSARGLVEGSYEQYF
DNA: TGCAGTGCTAGAGGACTAGTAGAGGGCTCCTACGAGCAGTACTTC

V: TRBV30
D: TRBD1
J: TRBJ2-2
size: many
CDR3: CAWTQGANTGELFF
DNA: TGTGCCTGGACTCAGGGGGCGAACACCGGGGAGCTGTTTTTT

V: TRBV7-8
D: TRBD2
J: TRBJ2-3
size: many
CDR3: CASSGTRLALDTQYF
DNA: TGTGCCAGCAGCGGGACTCGACTAGCTCTCGATACGCAGTATTTT

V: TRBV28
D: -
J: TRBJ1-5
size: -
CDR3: CASSSPSGGGSNQPQHF
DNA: TGTGCCAGCAGTTCCCCCTCGGGGGGCGGGAGTAATCAGCCCCAGCATTTT

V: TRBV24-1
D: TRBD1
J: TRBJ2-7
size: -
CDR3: CATSDYKGAGEQYF
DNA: TGTGCCACCAGTGATTATAAGGGGGCCGGAGAGCAGTACTTC

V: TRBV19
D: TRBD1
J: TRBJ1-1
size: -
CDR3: CASSLPSGTGNTEAFF
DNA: TGTGCCAGTAGCCTGCCCTCCGGGACAGGGAACACTGAAGCTTTCTTT

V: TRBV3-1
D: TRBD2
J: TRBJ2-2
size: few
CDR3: CASSLGLAITGELFF
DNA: TGTGCCAGCAGCCTTGGACTAGCTATCACCGGGGAGCTGTTTTTT

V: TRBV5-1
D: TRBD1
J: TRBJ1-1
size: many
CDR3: CASSLAGGQGNTEAFF
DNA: TGCGCCAGCAGCTTGGCCGGAGGACAGGGGAACACTGAAGCTTTCTTT

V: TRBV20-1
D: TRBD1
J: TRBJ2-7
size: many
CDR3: CSAAPGQTYEQYF
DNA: TGCAGTGCCGCGCCGGGACAGACCTACGAGCAGTACTTC

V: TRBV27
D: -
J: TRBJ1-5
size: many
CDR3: CASSLSPSGWQPQHF
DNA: TGTGCCAGCAGTTTATCCCCCTCCGGGTGGCAGCCCCAGCATTTT

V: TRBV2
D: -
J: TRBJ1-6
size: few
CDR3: CASNLTPGRTFNSPLHF
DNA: TGTGCCAGCAATTTAACACCGGGACGCACGTTTAATTCACCCCTCCACTTT

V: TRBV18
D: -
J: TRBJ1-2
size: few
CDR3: CASSPPEGRVRSYGYTF
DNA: TGTGCCAGCTCACCACCGGAGGGCAGGGTGAGAAGCTATGGCTACACCTTC

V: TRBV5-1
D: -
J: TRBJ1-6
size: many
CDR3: CASSNQPTTGPGNSPLHF
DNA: TGCGCCAGCAGCAACCAACCTACGACAGGACCGGGGAATTCACCCCTCCACTTT

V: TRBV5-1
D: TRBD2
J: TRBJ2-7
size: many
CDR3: CASSNWTSGVYEQYF
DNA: TGCGCCAGCAGCAACTGGACTAGCGGGGTCTACGAGCAGTACTTC

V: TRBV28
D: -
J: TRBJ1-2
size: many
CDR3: CASSTGPPSDGYTF
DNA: TGTGCCAGCAGTACCGGGCCCCCATCTGATGGCTACACCTTC

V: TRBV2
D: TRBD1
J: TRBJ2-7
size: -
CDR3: CASSELGQGDYEQYF
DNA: TGTGCCAGCAGTGAATTGGGACAGGGAGACTACGAGCAGTACTTC

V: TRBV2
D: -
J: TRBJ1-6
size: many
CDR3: CASSAADSYNSPLHF
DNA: TGTGCCAGCAGTGCTGCGGACAGTTATAATTCACCCCTCCACTTT

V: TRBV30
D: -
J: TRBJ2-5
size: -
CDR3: CAWRVQGKETQYF
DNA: TGTGCCTGGCGTGTTCAGGGGAAAGAGACCCAGTACTTC

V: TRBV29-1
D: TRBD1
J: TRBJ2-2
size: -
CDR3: CSVAGGASGELFF
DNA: TGCAGCGTTGCAGGGGGCGCATCCGGGGAGCTGTTTTTT

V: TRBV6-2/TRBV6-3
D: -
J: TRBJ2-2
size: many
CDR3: CASSYTDTGELFF
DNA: TGTGCCAGCAGTTACACGGACACCGGGGAGCTGTTTTTT

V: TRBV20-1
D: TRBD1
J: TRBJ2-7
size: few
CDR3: CSASGTFAGTGPLFYEQYF
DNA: TGCAGTGCTAGTGGGACCTTCGCCGGGACAGGGCCCCTTTTCTACGAGCAGTACTTC

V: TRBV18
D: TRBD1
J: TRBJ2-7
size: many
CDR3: CASSRRDSSYEQYF
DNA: TGTGCCAGCTCACGCCGGGACAGCTCCTACGAGCAGTACTTC

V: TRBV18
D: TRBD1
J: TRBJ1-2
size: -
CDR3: CASSPKQQGAYYGYTF
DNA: TGTGCCAGCTCACCAAAACAACAGGGGGCTTACTATGGCTACACCTTC

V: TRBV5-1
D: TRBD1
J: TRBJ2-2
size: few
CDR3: CASSSTGAKNTGELFF
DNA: TGCGCCAGCAGCTCGACAGGGGCGAAGAACACCGGGGAGCTGTTTTTT

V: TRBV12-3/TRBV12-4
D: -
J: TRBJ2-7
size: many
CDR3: CASSPRGDYEQYF
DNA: TGTGCCAGCAGTCCCCGCGGGGACTACGAGCAGTACTTC

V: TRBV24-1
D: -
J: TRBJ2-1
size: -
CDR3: CATSDPDTSSYNEQFF
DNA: TGTGCCACCAGTGATCCCGACACAAGCTCCTACAATGAGCAGTTCTTC